Listed here are 4 T cell receptor beta chains from one sample, sequenced in a study of T-cell memory formation after mild COVID-19. TCRdb analysed the 5' RACE reads with MiXCR anew, one entry per CDR3 protein. Of fewer than 500,000 distinct CDR3 sequences listed, around a quarter are singletons. Sequenced: PBMCs or a T cell subset sorted from them (not recorded which). These receptors came from an adult woman who had mild COVID-19 (a few samples of this study predate the infection). Cell type and time point are not known.

This chain links TRBV5-1 with TRBJ2-7; 7 nucleotides align to TRBD2. V lost 4 bases, J lost 4 bases, and 8 bases stayed unmatched. Germline V gene sequence: CDR1 SGHRS, CDR2 YFSETQ. The CDR3 has 14 residues. DNA of the CDR3: TGCGCCAGCAGCCCGGATGGGGGGGGATACGAGCAGTACTTC. Amino acid sequence: CASSPDGGGYEQYF.

This clonotype has more than one count but fewer than ten. The chain employs TRBV27 and TRBJ2-3; no clear D gene. The germline gives CDR1 MNHEY, CDR2 SMNVEV (reference sequence). The V end lost 2 bases, the J end lost 0 bases, and 6 bases lay between the germline ends. The CDR3 runs 14 residues. CDR3: CASSLEMSTDTQYF. In nucleotides, the CDR3 is TGTGCCAGCAGTTTAGAGATGAGCACAGATACGCAGTATTTT.

There are a few counts of this clonotype. Relative to the germline gene, one junction end is altered; a read error may explain this. The CDR3: CASTHRGLAIRNRWIF. The CDR3 DNA reads as TGTGCCAGCACCCACCGGGGACTAGCCATTCGAAACCGGTGGATCTTC. The chain uses TRBV6-6 and TRBJ2-1, with 9 bases fitting TRBD2. There are 16 residues in the CDR3. The V gene's germline CDR1 is MNHNY and CDR2 SVGAGI (reference sequence).

J is TRBJ2-1 and V is TRBV5-1; 15 nucleotides match TRBD2. V lost 3 bases and J lost 0; bases outside the gene matches: 10. Germline-derived CDR1 and CDR2 are SGHRS and YFSETQ. The length of the CDR3 is 20 residues. CDR3 sequence reads: CASSWTGTSGGKSSYNEQFF. As DNA, the CDR3 is TGCGCCAGCAGCTGGACCGGGACTAGCGGGGGGAAGAGCTCCTACAATGAGCAGTTCTTC.